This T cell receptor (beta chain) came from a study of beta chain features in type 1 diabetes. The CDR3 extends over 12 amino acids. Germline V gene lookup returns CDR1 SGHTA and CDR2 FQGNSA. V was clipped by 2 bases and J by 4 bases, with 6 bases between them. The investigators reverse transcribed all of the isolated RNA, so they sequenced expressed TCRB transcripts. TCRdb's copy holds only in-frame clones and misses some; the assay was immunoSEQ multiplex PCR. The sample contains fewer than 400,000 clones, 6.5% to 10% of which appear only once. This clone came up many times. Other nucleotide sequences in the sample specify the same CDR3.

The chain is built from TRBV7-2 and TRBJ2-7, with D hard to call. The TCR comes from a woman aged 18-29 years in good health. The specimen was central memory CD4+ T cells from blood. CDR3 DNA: TGTGCCAGCAGCTTATCAACGTACGAGCAGTACTTC. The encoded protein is CASSLSTYEQYF.